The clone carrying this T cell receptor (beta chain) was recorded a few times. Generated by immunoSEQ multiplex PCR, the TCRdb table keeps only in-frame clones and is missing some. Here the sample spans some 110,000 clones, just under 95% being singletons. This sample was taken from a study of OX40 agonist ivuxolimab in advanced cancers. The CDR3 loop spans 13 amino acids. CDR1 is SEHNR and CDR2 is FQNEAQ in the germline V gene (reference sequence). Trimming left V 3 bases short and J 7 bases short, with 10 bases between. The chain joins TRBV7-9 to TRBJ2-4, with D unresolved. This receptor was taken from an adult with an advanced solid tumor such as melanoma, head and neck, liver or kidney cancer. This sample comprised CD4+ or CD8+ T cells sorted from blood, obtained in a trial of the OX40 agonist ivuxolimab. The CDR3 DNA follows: TGTGCCAGCAGCTTTAACGCCCAGAACATTCAGTACTTC. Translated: CASSFNAQNIQYF.